This is a list of T cell receptor beta chains from one sample in a study of OX40 agonist ivuxolimab in advanced cancers. TCRdb's copy holds only in-frame clones and misses some; the assay was immunoSEQ multiplex PCR. The sample lists under 75,000 clones, roughly 84% seen once, with around 0.75% in the top ten. The starting material was CD4+ or CD8+ T cells sorted from blood, obtained in a trial of the OX40 agonist ivuxolimab. These receptors were obtained from an adult with an advanced solid tumor such as melanoma, head and neck, liver or kidney cancer. CDR3s include the opening cysteine and the closing phenylalanine or tryptophan. The D gene is left open where the match is weak. The listing skips clone size in some rows; elsewhere it reads once, few, many or a size class.

len,j_gene,abundance,v_gene,d_gene,CDR3nt,CDR3aa
18,TRBJ2-3,.,TRBV14,TRBD2,TGTGCCAGCAGCCATCGGACTAGCGGGTTCCACAGCACAGATACGCAGTATTTT,CASSHRTSGFHSTDTQYF
16,TRBJ1-6,once,TRBV10-3,TRBD1,TGTGCCATCAGTGCCGGGGGGGGACAGGCCCCGGAACCCCTCCACTTT,CAISAGGGQAPEPLHF
13,TRBJ2-1,.,TRBV6-5,.,TGTGCCAGCAGTTACTCGCCCTACAATGAGCAGTTCTTC,CASSYSPYNEQFF
14,TRBJ2-7,.,TRBV6-5,.,TGTGCCAGCAGCCCGAGGGGGGGCATCTACGAGCAGTACTTC,CASSPRGGIYEQYF
15,TRBJ1-3,few,TRBV6-5,.,TGTGCCAGCACCTTACAGGGAGGCTCTGGAAACACCATATATTTT,CASTLQGGSGNTIYF
13,TRBJ1-1,.,TRBV2,.,TGTGCCAGCAGTGGGGACGTGTGGGGAGAAGCTTTCTTT,CASSGDVWGEAFF
13,TRBJ1-1,.,TRBV9,.,TGTGCCAGCAGCCCCGAATTGAACACTGAAGCTTTCTTT,CASSPELNTEAFF
14,TRBJ2-2,.,TRBV7-7,.,TGTGCCAGCAGCCCGGACTACAACACCGGGGAGCTGTTTTTT,CASSPDYNTGELFF
16,TRBJ2-1,.,TRBV4-3,TRBD2,TGCGCCAGCAGCCAAGACTGGCGGGGGGTTCAGAATGAGCAGTTCTTC,CASSQDWRGVQNEQFF
12,TRBJ2-3,.,TRBV27,.,TGTGCCAGCAGTTTCTCGGGTGAGACGCAGTATTTT,CASSFSGETQYF
15,TRBJ1-2,.,TRBV6-1,.,TGTGCCAGCAAACAGGGCATGGCTCGAGACTATGGCTACACCTTC,CASKQGMARDYGYTF
14,TRBJ1-2,.,TRBV19,.,TGTGCCAGTAGTATCCCCGGGGGGGCCTATGGCTACACCTTC,CASSIPGGAYGYTF
16,TRBJ2-1,.,TRBV28,TRBD1,TGTGCCAGCAGTTTACAACCGGGACAGGGAAGGCGGGAGCAGTTCTTC,CASSLQPGQGRREQFF
14,TRBJ1-5,.,TRBV2,.,TGTGCCAGCACCTATTCACTGGGCAATCAGCCCCAGCATTTT,CASTYSLGNQPQHF
16,TRBJ2-5,.,TRBV9,.,TGTGCCAGCAGCGTAGGGGCTAGCGTGACCCAAGAGACCCAGTACTTC,CASSVGASVTQETQYF
14,TRBJ1-2,.,TRBV5-1,.,TGCGCCAGCAACCTTGGCGCAGGGGTGGGAGGCTACACCTTC,CASNLGAGVGGYTF
15,TRBJ2-1,.,TRBV7-9,.,TGTGCCAGCAGCTTAGCACGTAGGGGCTACAATGAGCAGTTCTTC,CASSLARRGYNEQFF
14,TRBJ2-5,.,TRBV19,TRBD1,TGTGCCAGTAGTATTACAGGGGGCAGCGAGACCCAGTACTTC,CASSITGGSETQYF